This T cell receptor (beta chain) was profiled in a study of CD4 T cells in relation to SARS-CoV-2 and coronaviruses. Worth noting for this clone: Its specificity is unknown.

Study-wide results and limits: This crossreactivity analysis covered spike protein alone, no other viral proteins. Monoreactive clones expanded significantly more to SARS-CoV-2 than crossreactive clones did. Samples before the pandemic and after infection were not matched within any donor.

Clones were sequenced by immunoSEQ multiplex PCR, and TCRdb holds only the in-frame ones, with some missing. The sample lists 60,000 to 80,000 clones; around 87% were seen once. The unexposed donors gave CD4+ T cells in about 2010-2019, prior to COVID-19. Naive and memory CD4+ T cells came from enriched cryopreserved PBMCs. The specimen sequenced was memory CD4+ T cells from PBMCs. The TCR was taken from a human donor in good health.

The DNA for the CDR3 is TGTGCCAGCAGCGAACAGAGTCGAGAGACCCAGTACTTC. Its protein is CASSEQSRETQYF. The rearrangement uses TRBV3-1 (or the pseudogene TRBV3-2) and TRBJ2-5, with unresolved D. CDR1 is LGHDT, CDR2 YNNKEL, per germline (reference sequence). Between the trimmed V and J ends, which lost 5 bases and 4 bases, there was a span of 11 bases. The CDR3 extends over 13 amino acids.